Listed below are T cell receptor beta chains from one sample, sequenced in a study of vaccination and CD4 T cells after COVID-19. The antigens of these receptors remain unknown. MiXCR, applied by TCRdb to the PCR reads, yields one record per CDR3 protein. The sample lists 15,000 to 20,000 distinct CDR3 sequences; less than 60% were seen once. The material was CD4+ T cells from blood, cultured in vitro, obtained after SARS-CoV-2 vaccination. The receptors stem from a human donor who had recovered from COVID-19. CDR3s include the opening cysteine and the closing phenylalanine or tryptophan. The D gene is left open where the match is weak. The size of a clone is reported for some rows only, either as once, few or many, or as a class for expanded clones.

v_gene	j_gene	d_gene	abundance	CDR3aa	CDR3nt
TRBV7-2	TRBJ1-5	TRBD1	few	CASSYKPGQGAISNQPQHF	TGTGCCAGCAGCTATAAACCGGGACAGGGGGCCATTAGCAATCAGCCCCAGCATTTT
TRBV7-3	TRBJ1-1	TRBD1	few	CASSPGGTGRTEAFF	TGTGCCAGCAGCCCAGGTGGGACAGGGAGGACTGAAGCTTTCTTT
TRBV6-1	TRBJ2-2	-	few	CASSRPGTRPELFF	TGTGCCAGCAGTCGACCAGGGACCAGACCGGAGCTGTTTTTT
TRBV10-1	TRBJ2-3	-	few	CASSGSVLADRDTQYF	TGCGCCAGCAGTGGGTCGGTCCTAGCTGACAGAGATACGCAGTATTTT
TRBV20-1	TRBJ2-1	-	few	CSAKAGHLKKFF	TGCAGTGCTAAAGCTGGACATCTAAAGAAGTTCTTC
TRBV7-8	TRBJ2-5	-	few	CATNLGSWETQYF	TGTGCCACCAATCTAGGTAGCTGGGAGACCCAGTACTTC
TRBV20-1	TRBJ2-5	-	few	CSAKILGASETQYF	TGCAGTGCTAAAATATTAGGAGCGTCCGAGACCCAGTACTTC
TRBV7-9	TRBJ2-7	-	-	CASSLEGLGKVYEQYF	TGTGCCAGCAGCTTAGAAGGGCTGGGAAAGGTCTACGAGCAGTACTTC
TRBV9	TRBJ1-2	-	-	CASSVAVGGDGYTF	TGTGCCAGCAGCGTAGCCGTGGGTGGCGATGGCTACACCTTC
TRBV6-2/TRBV6-3	TRBJ2-7	TRBD2	-	CASSYSSLGASGGYTYEQYF	TGTGCCAGCAGTTACTCGTCATTAGGGGCTAGCGGGGGATACACCTACGAGCAGTACTTC
TRBV28	TRBJ1-2	TRBD1	-	CASTLRQGNYGYTF	TGTGCCAGCACTTTAAGACAGGGGAACTATGGCTACACCTTC
TRBV7-2	TRBJ2-5	TRBD1	-	CASSLDRAQETQYF	TGTGCCAGCAGCTTGGACAGGGCACAAGAGACCCAGTACTTC
TRBV19	TRBJ2-5	-	-	CASSPGVQETQYF	TGTGCCAGTAGCCCGGGGGTCCAAGAGACCCAGTACTTC
TRBV10-3	TRBJ2-3	-	-	CAISERPTDTQYF	TGTGCCATCAGTGAACGACCCACAGATACGCAGTATTTT
TRBV7-9	TRBJ2-4	TRBD1	-	CASSPSGQGAIQYF	TGTGCCAGCAGCCCAAGTGGACAGGGGGCGATTCAGTACTTC
TRBV27	TRBJ2-7	TRBD1	-	CASSWGRFGQGSYEQYF	TGTGCCAGCAGCTGGGGACGATTTGGACAGGGATCCTACGAGCAGTACTTC
TRBV27	TRBJ1-2	TRBD1	-	CASRSQGVLNYGYTF	TGTGCCAGCAGAAGTCAGGGGGTTCTAAACTATGGCTACACCTTC
TRBV28	TRBJ1-4	-	-	CASSLPGLGGALFF	TGTGCCAGCAGTTTACCGGGGCTCGGCGGAGCTCTGTTTTTT
TRBV7-2	TRBJ1-1	-	once	CASSLEGGLVLGTEAFF	TGTGCCAGCAGCTTAGAAGGAGGCTTGGTGCTGGGTACTGAAGCTTTCTTT
TRBV15	TRBJ2-1	TRBD2	-	CATSRDRGGNYNEQFF	TGTGCCACCAGCAGAGATCGCGGGGGGAACTACAATGAGCAGTTCTTC
TRBV5-4	TRBJ2-3	-	once	CASSGGPTTDTQYF	TGTGCCAGCAGCGGGGGACCTACCACAGATACGCAGTATTTT
TRBV20-1	TRBJ1-1	-	few	CSAPRLHGFEAFF	TGCAGTGCTCCACGCTTACACGGCTTTGAAGCTTTCTTT
TRBV6-2/TRBV6-3	TRBJ2-5	TRBD2	-	CASTSGRRLGQETQYF	TGTGCCAGCACTAGCGGGAGGCGTCTTGGGCAAGAGACCCAGTACTTC
TRBV20-1	TRBJ1-2	-	-	CSAPSMVTSDGGYTF	TGCAGTGCCCCAAGTATGGTCACCTCGGATGGGGGCTACACCTTC
TRBV18	TRBJ2-1	TRBD2	-	CASSPSSGRANEQFF	TGTGCCAGCTCACCCTCTAGCGGGAGGGCGAATGAGCAGTTCTTC
TRBV5-4	TRBJ1-2	-	once	CASSAPSTSFYGYTF	TGTGCCAGCAGCGCCCCTAGCACAAGCTTCTATGGCTACACCTTC
TRBV20-1	TRBJ2-3	-	few	CSASWDTQYF	TGCAGTGCTAGTTGGGATACGCAGTATTTT
TRBV2	TRBJ2-7	-	-	CASTPGTRSYEQYF	TGTGCCAGCACTCCAGGGACACGTTCCTACGAGCAGTACTTC
TRBV6-2/TRBV6-3	TRBJ1-2	TRBD1	-	CASRDRGFNGYTF	TGTGCCAGCAGGGACAGGGGATTTAATGGCTACACCTTC
TRBV5-4	TRBJ2-2	-	-	CASSRGLTGAGGELFF	TGTGCCAGCAGCCGGGGGTTGACGGGGGCGGGCGGGGAGCTGTTTTTT
TRBV6-2/TRBV6-3	TRBJ2-5	TRBD2	-	CASRRAGGGETQYF	TGTGCCAGCAGGAGAGCGGGAGGGGGCGAGACCCAGTACTTC
TRBV11-1	TRBJ2-1	-	once	CASSRARSYNEQFF	TGTGCCAGCAGCCGCGCCAGGTCCTACAATGAGCAGTTCTTC
TRBV20-1	TRBJ2-7	TRBD2	few	CSARTRPFSGGASYEQYF	TGCAGTGCTAGGACGAGACCCTTCAGCGGGGGGGCCTCCTACGAGCAGTACTTC
TRBV28	TRBJ2-7	-	-	CASSLLEEQYF	TGTGCCAGCAGTTTATTAGAAGAGCAGTACTTC
TRBV7-2	TRBJ2-3	-	-	CASSLDPDLDTQYF	TGTGCCAGCAGCTTAGACCCGGATTTGGATACGCAGTATTTT
TRBV19	TRBJ2-5	-	few	CASSPVGAGETQYF	TGTGCCAGTAGCCCCGTAGGGGCGGGGGAGACCCAGTACTTC
TRBV7-8	TRBJ2-3	TRBD2	-	CASSPELLGGVVDTQYF	TGTGCCAGCAGCCCCGAACTTTTGGGGGGGGTCGTAGATACGCAGTATTTT
TRBV24-1	TRBJ1-4	-	-	CATSGSPNFF	TGTGCCACCAGTGGCTCCCCCAACTTTTTT
TRBV5-7	TRBJ2-1	TRBD2	-	CASSLYGLAGDWGNEQFF	TGTGCCAGCAGCCTTTACGGACTAGCGGGAGATTGGGGGAATGAGCAGTTCTTC
TRBV7-6	TRBJ1-1	TRBD1	-	CASSFRQGGHTEAFF	TGTGCCAGCAGCTTTAGACAGGGGGGGCACACTGAAGCTTTCTTT
TRBV28	TRBJ2-7	TRBD1	-	CASSSGQGGSREQYF	TGTGCCAGCAGTTCAGGACAGGGGGGGTCCCGGGAGCAGTACTTC
TRBV7-2	TRBJ2-2	-	-	CASRPRTVPSELFF	TGTGCCAGCAGACCCAGGACAGTCCCTTCGGAGCTGTTTTTT
TRBV10-1	TRBJ1-2	-	few	CASSDTDYGYTF	TGCGCCAGCAGTGACACGGATTATGGCTACACCTTC
TRBV19	TRBJ1-5	TRBD1	-	CASSVAGTGGNQPQHF	TGTGCCAGTAGTGTCGCCGGGACAGGTGGCAATCAGCCCCAGCATTTT
TRBV20-1	TRBJ1-2	-	-	CSASPTQSNYGYTF	TGCAGTGCTAGCCCCACACAGAGTAACTATGGCTACACCTTC
TRBV6-1	TRBJ1-1	-	few	CASQSAGHQNTEAFF	TGTGCCAGCCAATCCGCGGGACACCAGAACACTGAAGCTTTCTTT